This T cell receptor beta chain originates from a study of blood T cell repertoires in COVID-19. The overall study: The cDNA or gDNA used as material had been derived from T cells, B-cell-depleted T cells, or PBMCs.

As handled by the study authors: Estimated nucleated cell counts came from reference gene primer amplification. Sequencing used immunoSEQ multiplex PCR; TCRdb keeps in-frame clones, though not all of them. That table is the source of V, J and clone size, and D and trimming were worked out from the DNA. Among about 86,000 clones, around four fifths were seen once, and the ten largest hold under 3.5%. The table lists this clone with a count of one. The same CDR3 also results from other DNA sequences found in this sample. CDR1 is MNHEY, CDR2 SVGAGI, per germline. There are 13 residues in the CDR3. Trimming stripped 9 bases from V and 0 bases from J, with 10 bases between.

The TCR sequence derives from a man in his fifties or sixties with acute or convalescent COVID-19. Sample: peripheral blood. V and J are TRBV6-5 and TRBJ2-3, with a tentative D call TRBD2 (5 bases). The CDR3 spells CASRGTSTDTQYF. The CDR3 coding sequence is TGTGCCAGTCGGGGAACCAGCACAGATACGCAGTATTTT.